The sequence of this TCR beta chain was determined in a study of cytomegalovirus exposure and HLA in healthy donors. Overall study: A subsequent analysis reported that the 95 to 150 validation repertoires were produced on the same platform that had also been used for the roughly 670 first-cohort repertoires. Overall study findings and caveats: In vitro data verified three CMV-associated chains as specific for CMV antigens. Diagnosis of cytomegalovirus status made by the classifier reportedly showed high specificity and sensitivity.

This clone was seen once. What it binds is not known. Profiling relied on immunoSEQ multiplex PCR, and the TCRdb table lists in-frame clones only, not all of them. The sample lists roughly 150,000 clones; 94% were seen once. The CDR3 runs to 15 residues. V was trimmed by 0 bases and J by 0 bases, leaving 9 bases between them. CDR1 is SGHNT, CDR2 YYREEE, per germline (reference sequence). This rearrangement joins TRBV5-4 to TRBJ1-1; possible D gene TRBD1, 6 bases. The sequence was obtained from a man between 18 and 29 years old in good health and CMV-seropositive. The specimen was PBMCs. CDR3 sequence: CASSLDRAVNTEAFF. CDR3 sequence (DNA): TGTGCCAGCAGCTTGGACAGGGCGGTGAACACTGAAGCTTTCTTT.